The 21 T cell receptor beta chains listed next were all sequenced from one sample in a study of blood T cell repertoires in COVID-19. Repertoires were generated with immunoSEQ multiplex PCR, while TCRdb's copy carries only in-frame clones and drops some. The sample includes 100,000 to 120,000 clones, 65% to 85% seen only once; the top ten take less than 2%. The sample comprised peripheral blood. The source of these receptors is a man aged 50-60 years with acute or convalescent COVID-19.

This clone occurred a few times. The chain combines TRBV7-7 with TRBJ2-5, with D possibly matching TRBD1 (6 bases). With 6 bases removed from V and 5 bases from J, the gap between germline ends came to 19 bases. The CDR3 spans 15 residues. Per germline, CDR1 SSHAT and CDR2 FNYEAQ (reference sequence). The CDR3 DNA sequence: TGTGCCAGCAGAAAACGACCGATAAGGGGGGAGACCCAGTACTTC. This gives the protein CASRKRPIRGETQYF.

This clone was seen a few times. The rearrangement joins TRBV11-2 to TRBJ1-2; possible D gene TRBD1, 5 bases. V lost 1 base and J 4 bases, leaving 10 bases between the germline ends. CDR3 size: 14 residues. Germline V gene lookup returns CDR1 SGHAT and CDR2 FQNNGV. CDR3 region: CASSLGPGVYGYTF. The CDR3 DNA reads TGTGCCAGCAGCTTAGGCCCGGGGGTCTATGGCTACACCTTC.

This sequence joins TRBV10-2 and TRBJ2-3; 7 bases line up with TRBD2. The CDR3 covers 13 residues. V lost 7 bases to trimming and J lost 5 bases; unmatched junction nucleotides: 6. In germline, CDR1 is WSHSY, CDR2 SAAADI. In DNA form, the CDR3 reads TGCGCCAGCAATTCGGGGGGTATAGATACGCAGTATTTT. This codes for CASNSGGIDTQYF.

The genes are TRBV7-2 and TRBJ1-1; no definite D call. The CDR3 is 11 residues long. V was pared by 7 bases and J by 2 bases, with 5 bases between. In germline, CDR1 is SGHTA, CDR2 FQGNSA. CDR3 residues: CASTPNTEAFF. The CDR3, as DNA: TGTGCCAGCACCCCTAACACTGAAGCTTTCTTT. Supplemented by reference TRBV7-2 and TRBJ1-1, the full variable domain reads GAGVSQSPSNKVTEKGKDVELRCDPISGHTALYWYRQSLGQGLEFLIYFQGNSAPDKSGLPSDRFSAERTGGSVSTLTIQRTQQEDSAVYLCASTPNTEAFFGQGTRLTVV.

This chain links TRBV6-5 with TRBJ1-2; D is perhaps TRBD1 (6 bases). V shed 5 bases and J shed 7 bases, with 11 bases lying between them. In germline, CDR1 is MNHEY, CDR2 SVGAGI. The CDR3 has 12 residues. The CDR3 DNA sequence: TGTGCCAGCAGTCCACAGGGATTTGGCTACACCTTC. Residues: CASSPQGFGYTF.

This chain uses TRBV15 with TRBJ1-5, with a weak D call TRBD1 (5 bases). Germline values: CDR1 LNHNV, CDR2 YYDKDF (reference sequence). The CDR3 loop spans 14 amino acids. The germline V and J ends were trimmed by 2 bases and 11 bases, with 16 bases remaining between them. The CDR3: CATSRQGGAGAQHF. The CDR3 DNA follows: TGTGCCACCAGCAGACAAGGAGGGGCCGGAGCCCAGCATTTT.

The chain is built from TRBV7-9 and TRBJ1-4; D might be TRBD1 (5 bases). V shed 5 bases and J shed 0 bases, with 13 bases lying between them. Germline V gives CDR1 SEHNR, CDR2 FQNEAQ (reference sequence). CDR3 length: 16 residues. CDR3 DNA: TGTGCCAGCAGCCAAGGGCAGGGTGCAACTAATGAAAAACTGTTTTTT. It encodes CASSQGQGATNEKLFF.

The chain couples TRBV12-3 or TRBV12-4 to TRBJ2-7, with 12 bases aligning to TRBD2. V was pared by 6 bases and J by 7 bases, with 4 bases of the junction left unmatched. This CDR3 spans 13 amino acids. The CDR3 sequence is CASSLAGGREQYV. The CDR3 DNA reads TGTGCCAGCAGCCTAGCGGGGGGGCGGGAGCAGTACGTC.

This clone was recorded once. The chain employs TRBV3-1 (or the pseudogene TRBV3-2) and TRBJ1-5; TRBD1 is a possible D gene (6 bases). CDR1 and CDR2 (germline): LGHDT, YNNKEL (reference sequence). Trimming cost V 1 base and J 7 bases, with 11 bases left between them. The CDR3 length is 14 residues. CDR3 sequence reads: CASSQGRGGQPQHF. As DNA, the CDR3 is TGTGCCAGCAGCCAAGGCAGGGGCGGACAGCCCCAGCATTTT.

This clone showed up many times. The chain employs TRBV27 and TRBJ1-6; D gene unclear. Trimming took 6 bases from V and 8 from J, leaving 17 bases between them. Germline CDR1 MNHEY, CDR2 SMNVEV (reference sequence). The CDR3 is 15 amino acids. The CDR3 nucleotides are TGTGCCAGCAGCTCTGACCAGGCGCCGGATTCACCCCTCCACTTT. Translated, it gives CASSSDQAPDSPLHF.

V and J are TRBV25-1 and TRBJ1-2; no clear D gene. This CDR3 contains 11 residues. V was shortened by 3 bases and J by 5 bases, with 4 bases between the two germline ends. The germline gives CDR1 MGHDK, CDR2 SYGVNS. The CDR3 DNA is TGTGCCAGCAGTGAGCGGTATGGCTACACCTTC. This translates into CASSERYGYTF.

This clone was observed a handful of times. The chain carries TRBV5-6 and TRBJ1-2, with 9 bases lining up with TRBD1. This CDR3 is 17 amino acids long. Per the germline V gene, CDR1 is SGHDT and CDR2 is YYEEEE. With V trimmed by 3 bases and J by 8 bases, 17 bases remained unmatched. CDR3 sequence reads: CASSSPSAGQGRNGYTF. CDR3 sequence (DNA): TGTGCCAGCAGCTCCCCGTCCGCGGGACAGGGAAGGAACGGCTACACCTTC.

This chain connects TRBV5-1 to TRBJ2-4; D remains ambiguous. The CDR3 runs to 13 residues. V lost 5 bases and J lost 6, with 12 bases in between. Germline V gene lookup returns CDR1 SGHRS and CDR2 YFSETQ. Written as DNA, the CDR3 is TGCGCCAGCAGTGGTGGAGACTTAAACATTCAGTACTTC. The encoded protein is CASSGGDLNIQYF.

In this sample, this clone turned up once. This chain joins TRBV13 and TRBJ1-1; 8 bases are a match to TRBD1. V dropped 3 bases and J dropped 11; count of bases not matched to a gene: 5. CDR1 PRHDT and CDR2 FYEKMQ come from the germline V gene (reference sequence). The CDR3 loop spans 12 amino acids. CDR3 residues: CASSFGQGQAFF. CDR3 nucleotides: TGTGCCAGCAGCTTCGGACAGGGTCAGGCTTTCTTT. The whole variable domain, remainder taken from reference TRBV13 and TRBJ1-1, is AAGVIQSPRHLIKEKRETATLKCYPIPRHDTVYWYQQGPGQDPQFLISFYEKMQSDKGSIPDRFSAQQFSDYHSELNMSSLELGDSALYFCASSFGQGQAFFGQGTRLTVV.

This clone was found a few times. The CDR3 here is CASRQLSGANVLTF. The CDR3 DNA reads TGTGCCAGCAGGCAACTCTCTGGGGCCAACGTCCTGACTTTC. The rearrangement uses TRBV6-5 and TRBJ2-6; D is uncertain. V was trimmed by 6 bases and J by 0 bases, leaving 6 bases between them. This CDR3 has 14 amino acids. Germline lookup yields CDR1 MNHEY and CDR2 SVGAGI.

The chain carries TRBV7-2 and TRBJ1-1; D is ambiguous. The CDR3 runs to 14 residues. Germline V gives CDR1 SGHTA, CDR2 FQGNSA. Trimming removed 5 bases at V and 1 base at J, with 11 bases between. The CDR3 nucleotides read TGTGCCAGCAGCCTAAGAGGGCAGAACACTGAAGCTTTCTTT. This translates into CASSLRGQNTEAFF. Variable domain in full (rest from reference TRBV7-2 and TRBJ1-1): GAGVSQSPSNKVTEKGKDVELRCDPISGHTALYWYRQSLGQGLEFLIYFQGNSAPDKSGLPSDRFSAERTGGSVSTLTIQRTQQEDSAVYLCASSLRGQNTEAFFGQGTRLTVV.

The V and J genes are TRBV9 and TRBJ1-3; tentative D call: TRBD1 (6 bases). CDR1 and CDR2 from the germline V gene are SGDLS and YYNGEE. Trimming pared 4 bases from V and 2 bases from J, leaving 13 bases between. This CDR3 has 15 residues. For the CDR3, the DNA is TGTGCCAGCAGCACCATGGGGGCAGCTGGAAACACCATATATTTT. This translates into CASSTMGAAGNTIYF.

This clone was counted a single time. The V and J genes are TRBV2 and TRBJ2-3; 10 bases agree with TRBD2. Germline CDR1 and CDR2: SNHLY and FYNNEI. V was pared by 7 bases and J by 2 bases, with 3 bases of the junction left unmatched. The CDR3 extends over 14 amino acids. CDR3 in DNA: TGTGCCAGCAAACTAGCGGGGCTCACAGATACGCAGTATTTT. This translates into CASKLAGLTDTQYF.

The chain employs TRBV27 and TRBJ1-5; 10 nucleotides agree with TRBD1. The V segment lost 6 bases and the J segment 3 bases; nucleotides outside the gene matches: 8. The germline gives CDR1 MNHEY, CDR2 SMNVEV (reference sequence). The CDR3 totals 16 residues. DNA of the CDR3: TGTGCCAGCAGAAGTTTGGACAGGGGGGACAATCAGCCCCAGCATTTT. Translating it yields CASRSLDRGDNQPQHF.

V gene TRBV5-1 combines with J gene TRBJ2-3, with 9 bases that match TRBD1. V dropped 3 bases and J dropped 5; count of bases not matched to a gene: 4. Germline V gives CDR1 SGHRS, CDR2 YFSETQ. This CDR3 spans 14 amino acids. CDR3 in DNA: TGCGCCAGCAGCTACAGGGGGCAAGTAGATACGCAGTATTTT. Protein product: CASSYRGQVDTQYF.

CDR3 nucleotides: TGTGCCAGCAGTGATGGGGCCAGTGGCGGAAACACCATATATTTT. Protein sequence: CASSDGASGGNTIYF. This chain uses TRBV25-1 with TRBJ1-3; D may be TRBD1 (5 bases). Trimming cost V 3 bases and J 4 bases, with 13 bases left between them. Germline lookup yields CDR1 MGHDK and CDR2 SYGVNS. The CDR3 is 15 amino acids.